Below, one T cell receptor beta chain is given with its context. Its antigen is as yet unknown. V lost 2 bases and J lost 3; bases outside the gene matches: 5. The V gene's germline CDR1 is MNHEY and CDR2 SVGAGI. The CDR3 loop spans 15 amino acids. The sample originates from a study of cytomegalovirus exposure and HLA in healthy donors. Study-level information: Counted in an early data release were some 81 million unique TCRs from HLA-typed donors. Findings of the study overall: Indistinguishable V segments such as TRBV6-2 and TRBV6-3 were excluded. Earlier results showed most TCR beta V segments being productive about 87% or about 30% of the time.

The PCR made use of 60 Vbeta and 13 Jbeta primers. Clones were sequenced by immunoSEQ multiplex PCR, and TCRdb holds only the in-frame ones, with some missing. The sample consists of under 200,000 clones, roughly 80% of them appearing once. The chain is built from TRBV6-5 and TRBJ2-7, with TRBD1 matching 9 bases. Input material: PBMCs. This receptor was identified in a male donor in good health and CMV-seropositive. CDR3 amino acids: CASSYGTGSVYEQYF. DNA for the CDR3: TGTGCCAGCAGTTACGGGACAGGGTCCGTCTACGAGCAGTACTTC.